This T cell receptor beta chain is from a study of blood T cell repertoires in COVID-19. TCRdb keeps only in-frame clones here, not all; method: immunoSEQ multiplex PCR. The sample includes approximately 120,000 clones, over 80% seen only once; the top ten take about 1%. The sample was peripheral blood. The receptor was isolated from a human donor in a cohort sampled during active COVID-19.

The CDR3 loop reads CASSLSGTYEQYF. CDR3 sequence (DNA): TGTGCCAGCAGTCTGTCAGGGACCTACGAGCAGTACTTC. This chain joins TRBV6-5 and TRBJ2-7; possible D gene TRBD1, 5 bases. This CDR3 region has 13 residues. The germline V gene encodes CDR1 MNHEY and CDR2 SVGAGI. V was shortened by 5 bases and J by 2 bases, with 10 bases between the two germline ends.